Listed below are T cell receptor beta chains from one sample, sequenced in a study of T cells in Graves' hyperthyroidism and ophthalmopathy. TCRdb reprocessed the multiplex PCR reads with MiXCR, giving one entry per CDR3 protein. The sample lists hundreds of thousands of distinct CDR3 sequences, about 13% occurring once. The sequenced material came from blood. The receptors originated from a woman aged 18 to 35 with Graves' hyperthyroidism. CDR3s include the opening cysteine and the closing phenylalanine or tryptophan. D genes are given only for firm matches. Expanded clones are given a class, and other clones once, few, many or no size at all.

j_gene	abundance	v_gene	d_gene	CDR3aa	CDR3nt
TRBJ2-5	many	TRBV11-2	-	CASSLGATGTDYF	TGTGCCAGCAGCTTAGGCGCTACAGGGACCGACTACTTC
TRBJ2-3	few	TRBV2	-	CASRLGSSADTQYF	TGTGCCAGCAGACTTGGGTCAAGCGCAGATACGCAGTATTTT
TRBJ2-1	many	TRBV20-1	TRBD2	CSSWTSGRTGNEQFF	TGCAGTTCTTGGACTAGCGGGAGGACGGGGAATGAGCAGTTCTTC
TRBJ1-3	-	TRBV7-9	-	CASSPSSWAIYF	TGTGCCAGCAGCCCTTCAAGCTGGGCCATATATTTT
TRBJ1-6	few	TRBV7-9	-	CASTFSKGNGNSPLHF	TGTGCCAGCACCTTCTCGAAAGGGAATGGGAATTCACCCCTCCACTTT
TRBJ2-7	many	TRBV11-2	-	CASSIGFSYEQYF	TGTGCCAGCAGCATAGGTTTTTCCTACGAGCAGTACTTC
TRBJ2-7	many	TRBV20-1	-	CSARPPLRTDSYEQYF	TGCAGTGCTAGACCCCCTCTAAGGACGGACTCCTACGAGCAGTACTTC
TRBJ2-4	many	TRBV12-3/TRBV12-4	-	CASSLYGDPDNIQYF	TGTGCCAGCAGTTTATATGGGGATCCTGATAACATTCAGTACTTC
TRBJ2-1	many	TRBV2	-	CASSEAGDEQFF	TGTGCCAGCAGTGAAGCGGGCGATGAGCAGTTCTTC
TRBJ1-3	-	TRBV7-9	-	CASSLRSTLQDRNSGNTIYF	TGTGCCAGCAGCTTAAGGTCCACCCTCCAGGATAGAAACTCTGGAAACACCATATATTTT
TRBJ2-7	-	TRBV9	TRBD1	CASSVGTASSYEQYF	TGTGCCAGCAGCGTCGGGACAGCCAGCTCCTACGAGCAGTACTTC
TRBJ1-2	-	TRBV4-1	-	CASSQARSERRGYGYTF	TGCGCCAGCAGCCAAGCCCGCTCGGAAAGACGGGGCTATGGCTACACCTTC
TRBJ2-5	many	TRBV7-9	TRBD1	CASSSDRGETQYF	TGTGCCAGCAGCTCCGACAGGGGAGAGACCCAGTACTTC
TRBJ2-1	many	TRBV28	TRBD1	CASSKSGQGWNEQFF	TGTGCCAGCAGTAAATCTGGACAGGGGTGGAATGAGCAGTTCTTC
TRBJ2-7	many	TRBV3-1	-	CASSPINQGEQYF	TGTGCCAGCAGTCCAATCAATCAGGGCGAGCAGTACTTC
TRBJ2-7	-	TRBV4-3	-	CASSQSFSGLPREQYF	TGCGCCAGCAGCCAAAGTTTCTCAGGGCTACCTCGCGAGCAGTACTTC
TRBJ2-1	-	TRBV11-1	TRBD2	CASSFTGGNEQFF	TGTGCCAGCAGCTTTACGGGAGGCAATGAGCAGTTCTTC
TRBJ1-5	many	TRBV11-2	-	CASSLEASYQPQHF	TGTGCCAGCAGCTTAGAGGCCAGCTATCAGCCCCAGCATTTT
TRBJ2-1	-	TRBV20-1	-	CSARDRQLYNEQFF	TGCAGTGCTAGAGATAGGCAGCTCTACAATGAGCAGTTCTTC